This is a list of T cell receptor beta chains from one sample in a study of regulatory T cells in long-lasting Graves disease. TCRdb used MiXCR to reprocess the multiplex PCR reads, holding one entry per CDR3 protein. In the table there are approximately 400,000 distinct CDR3 sequences, 14% to 15% of which are singletons. These sequences were also reported in another study, on T cells in Graves' hyperthyroidism and ophthalmopathy.

The sample in question was peripheral blood mononuclear cells (PBMCs), obtained at new diagnosis, from a patient treated with antithyroid drugs. The receptors originated from a woman aged 25 to 39 with Graves disease. Each CDR3 is given with its conserved first and last residue. Fields, in order: clone size, D gene, V gene, J gene, CDR3 DNA, CDR3 protein. The D gene is left open where the match is weak. The size field is filled for only some rows; it gives once, few, many or a size class.

clone size: -; D gene: TRBD2; V gene: TRBV11-3; J gene: TRBJ2-7; CDR3 DNA: TGTGCCAGCAGCCAGGGACTAGCGGGAGTACTTAATTACGAGCAGTACTTC; CDR3 protein: CASSQGLAGVLNYEQYF
clone size: many; D gene: -; V gene: TRBV3-1; J gene: TRBJ2-7; CDR3 DNA: TGTGCCAGCAATATGGGGCTTTCCTACGAGCAGTACTTC; CDR3 protein: CASNMGLSYEQYF
clone size: -; D gene: -; V gene: TRBV7-9; J gene: TRBJ2-1; CDR3 DNA: TGTGCCAGCAGCCCCCGAAGCCAGGGACGACTACGATATGAGCAGTTCTTC; CDR3 protein: CASSPRSQGRLRYEQFF
clone size: -; D gene: -; V gene: TRBV9; J gene: TRBJ1-2; CDR3 DNA: TGTGCCAGCAGCGTTTCTAAGGGGACTCAAAACTATGGCTACACCTTC; CDR3 protein: CASSVSKGTQNYGYTF
clone size: many; D gene: TRBD2; V gene: TRBV12-3/TRBV12-4; J gene: TRBJ2-1; CDR3 DNA: TGTGCCAGCAGTGGGACTAGCGGGACCTCCTACAATGAGCAGTTCTTC; CDR3 protein: CASSGTSGTSYNEQFF
clone size: many; D gene: -; V gene: TRBV29-1; J gene: TRBJ2-7; CDR3 DNA: TGCAGCGTTGAAGAACGAGGGTGGAACTACGAGCAGTACTTC; CDR3 protein: CSVEERGWNYEQYF
clone size: few; D gene: -; V gene: TRBV29-1; J gene: TRBJ2-7; CDR3 DNA: TGCAGCGTCCAGTCCAGCTCCTACGAGCAGTACTTC; CDR3 protein: CSVQSSSYEQYF
clone size: many; D gene: TRBD2; V gene: TRBV3-1; J gene: TRBJ2-1; CDR3 DNA: TGTGCCAGCAGCTTCGAGCCGGGACTAGCGAACAATGAGCAGTTCTTC; CDR3 protein: CASSFEPGLANNEQFF
clone size: many; D gene: TRBD2; V gene: TRBV7-9; J gene: TRBJ2-1; CDR3 DNA: TGTGCCAGCAGCTTAATGGGCCTAGCGGGGCGACATGAGCAGTTCTTC; CDR3 protein: CASSLMGLAGRHEQFF
clone size: many; D gene: -; V gene: TRBV12-3/TRBV12-4; J gene: TRBJ1-2; CDR3 DNA: TGTGCCAGCAGTATCGCTCGGGGCCCGCCATATGGCTACACCTTC; CDR3 protein: CASSIARGPPYGYTF
clone size: many; D gene: TRBD2; V gene: TRBV5-1; J gene: TRBJ2-3; CDR3 DNA: TGCGCCAGCAGCGGGGGACTAGCGGGAGGGCCATTGCAGTATTTT; CDR3 protein: CASSGGLAGGPLQYF
clone size: many; D gene: TRBD2; V gene: TRBV10-3; J gene: TRBJ2-7; CDR3 DNA: TGTGCCATCAGTGACACTAGCGGGAGCAACGAGCAGTACTTC; CDR3 protein: CAISDTSGSNEQYF
clone size: many; D gene: TRBD2; V gene: TRBV11-3; J gene: TRBJ2-2; CDR3 DNA: TGTGCCAGCAGCCCAAGGCCTAGCGGGAGGTTTACCGGGGAGCTGTTTTTT; CDR3 protein: CASSPRPSGRFTGELFF
clone size: -; D gene: -; V gene: TRBV12-3/TRBV12-4; J gene: TRBJ1-1; CDR3 DNA: TGTGCCAGTGCGTTGAACACTGAAGCTTTCTTT; CDR3 protein: CASALNTEAFF
clone size: many; D gene: -; V gene: TRBV27; J gene: TRBJ2-7; CDR3 DNA: TGTGCCAGCAGTTTAAGGCAGGGCGGGGAGCAGTACTTC; CDR3 protein: CASSLRQGGEQYF
clone size: -; D gene: -; V gene: TRBV7-8; J gene: TRBJ2-1; CDR3 DNA: TGTGCCAGCAGCTCCCCCAAGGTGAGGGTGAACAATGAGCAGTTCTTC; CDR3 protein: CASSSPKVRVNNEQFF
clone size: few; D gene: TRBD1; V gene: TRBV3-1; J gene: TRBJ2-1; CDR3 DNA: TGTGCCAGCAGCCAAGAAGGGGGACAGCTATACAATGAGCAGTTCTTC; CDR3 protein: CASSQEGGQLYNEQFF
clone size: many; D gene: TRBD2; V gene: TRBV7-8; J gene: TRBJ2-3; CDR3 DNA: TGTGCCAGCAGCCCTAGCGGTCTCACAGATACGCAGTATTTT; CDR3 protein: CASSPSGLTDTQYF
clone size: few; D gene: TRBD2; V gene: TRBV20-1; J gene: TRBJ2-4; CDR3 DNA: TGCAGTGCTCGGGGACTAGCGGGAGTTTTTGACAAAAACGTTCAGTACTTC; CDR3 protein: CSARGLAGVFDKNVQYF